Presented here are 17 T cell receptor beta chains from one specimen sequenced in a study of shared clonotypes between healthy human individuals. Only in-frame clones appear in the TCRdb table, and some are missing; sequencing was by immunoSEQ multiplex PCR. The sample has some 1.5 million clones, approximately 98% seen once. Material for sequencing was naive CD4+ T cells sorted from blood. The subset: CD45RA+ positively selected. The receptors shown here come from a man aged 30 to 45 in good health.

The V call is TRBV5-6, the J call TRBJ2-7; 8 nucleotides line up with TRBD2. This CDR3 is built from 15 residues. V shed 4 bases, J shed 2 bases, and the junction held 8 bases outside the gene matches. From germline, CDR1 is SGHDT and CDR2 YYEEEE. CDR3 coding DNA: TGTGCCAGCAGCCACGGGGTAGCGGGGACCTACGAGCAGTACTTC. Residues: CASSHGVAGTYEQYF.

J is TRBJ2-7 and V is TRBV10-2, with 11 bases aligning to TRBD2. Germline V gene sequence: CDR1 WSHSY, CDR2 SAAADI. The CDR3 contains 16 residues. Trimming at V came to 7 bases and at J to 0 bases, leaving 8 bases not matched to a gene. The chain's CDR3 is CASNTLAGGSSYEQYF. CDR3 bases: TGCGCCAGCAATACCCTAGCGGGAGGAAGCTCCTACGAGCAGTACTTC.

The chain recombines TRBV10-3 with TRBJ1-1; 7 bases match TRBD1. Germline V lookup: CDR1 ENHRY, CDR2 SYGVKD. The CDR3 extends over 15 amino acids. The J segment lost 3 bases and the V segment lost 3 bases, leaving 7 bases of the junction unmatched. The DNA for the CDR3 is TGTGCCATCAGTGACCGACAGGGATACGACACTGAAGCTTTCTTT. Protein sequence: CAISDRQGYDTEAFF.

The chain uses TRBV19 and TRBJ2-3; possible D gene TRBD1, 5 bases. This CDR3 contains 13 residues. From germline, CDR1 is LNHDA and CDR2 SQIVND (reference sequence). V was cut by 9 bases and J by 2 bases, with 12 bases left in between. Here the CDR3 DNA reads TGTGCCAGCGACAGCCCGTTCACAGATACGCAGTATTTT. Encoded protein: CASDSPFTDTQYF.

The chain combines TRBV5-8 with TRBJ1-2; no clear D gene. CDR1 and CDR2 from the germline V gene are SGHTS and YDEGEE. Trimming removed 0 bases from V and 4 bases from J, with 7 bases in between. This CDR3 spans 13 amino acids. DNA of the CDR3: TGTGCCAGCAGCTTGGTGGTTTCCTATGGCTACACCTTC. Amino acid sequence: CASSLVVSYGYTF.

V and J are TRBV2 and TRBJ2-4; 8 bases are shared with TRBD1. V gave up 8 bases and J gave up 4 bases; unmatched junction bases: 7. The CDR3 is 14 amino acids. CDR1 is SNHLY and CDR2 is FYNNEI in the germline V gene. In nucleotides, the CDR3 is TGTGCCAGCGGGGCCAGGGGGCTAAAAAACATTCAGTACTTC. This codes for CASGARGLKNIQYF.

The chain links TRBV5-6 to TRBJ2-5, with D uncertain. There are 15 residues in the CDR3. Germline V gene data show CDR1 as SGHDT and CDR2 as YYEEEE. V was trimmed by 2 bases and J by 5 bases, leaving 16 bases between them. CDR3 region: CASSFLRLSGETQYF. DNA of the CDR3: TGTGCCAGCAGCTTTCTCCGTCTCAGTGGGGAGACCCAGTACTTC.

The rearrangement uses TRBV7-9 and TRBJ1-2; 12 bases are shared with TRBD1. Germline-derived CDR1 and CDR2 are SEHNR and FQNEAQ (reference sequence). The V gene end was trimmed by 5 bases and the J gene end by 4 bases; junction bases not matched to a gene: 11. The CDR3 length is 17 residues. Here the CDR3 reads CASSHPGTGGPPYGYTF. DNA of the CDR3: TGTGCCAGCAGCCATCCCGGGACAGGGGGCCCGCCCTATGGCTACACCTTC.

The V gene is TRBV2, the J gene TRBJ1-5; D is unresolved. Trimming took 8 bases from V and 4 from J, leaving 12 bases between them. The CDR3 spans 13 residues. The V gene's germline CDR1 is SNHLY and CDR2 FYNNEI. The CDR3 coding sequence is TGTGCCAGCGGAGCAACCCCAAATCAGCCCCAGCATTTT. It encodes CASGATPNQPQHF.

In this sample, this clone turned up once. The chain recombines TRBV9 with TRBJ2-5, with TRBD2 matching 10 bases. The CDR3 runs 14 residues. Trimming cost V 8 bases and J 5 bases; bases outside gene matches: 9. Germline V gene lookup returns CDR1 SGDLS and CDR2 YYNGEE. The CDR3 nucleotides read TGTGCCAGTTCCCCCGGGACTAGCGTGGAGACCCAGTACTTC. Its protein product is CASSPGTSVETQYF.

As for this clone: Different DNA sequences within this sample yield the same CDR3. CDR3 in DNA: TGTGCCAGCAGCGTAGGTTCGGGAGGGCCTCACGAGCAGTACTTC. Translation gives CASSVGSGGPHEQYF. The chain employs TRBV9 and TRBJ2-7; 8 bases fit TRBD2. Germline V gene lookup returns CDR1 SGDLS and CDR2 YYNGEE. CDR3 length: 15 residues. J was trimmed by 5 bases and V by 0 bases; bases with no gene match: 7.

This chain connects TRBV5-1 to TRBJ2-7; 11 bases fit TRBD1. CDR1 is SGHRS and CDR2 is YFSETQ in the germline V gene. The CDR3 consists of 18 residues. The V and J ends lost 0 bases and 0 bases, in that order; junction bases with no gene match: 8. The CDR3 DNA reads TGCGCCAGCAGCTTGGCGGGGACAGGGGGAAGTTTCTCCTACGAGCAGTACTTC. As protein: CASSLAGTGGSFSYEQYF.

The chain is built from TRBV2 and TRBJ1-1; 9 nucleotides agree with TRBD1. V gave up 7 bases and J gave up 4 bases; unmatched junction bases: 7. Germline loops: CDR1 SNHLY, CDR2 FYNNEI. The CDR3 is 14 amino acids. The CDR3 spells CASNTQGATTEAFF. The CDR3 DNA reads as TGTGCCAGCAATACACAGGGGGCGACCACTGAAGCTTTCTTT.

V and J are TRBV28 and TRBJ2-1; 9 bases are shared with TRBD2. The CDR3 length is 15 residues. The ends lost 8 bases at V and 6 bases at J; junction bases unmatched: 11. Germline loops: CDR1 MDHEN, CDR2 SYDVKM. CDR3 coding DNA: TGTGCCAGCCGCCCGGGACTAGCATTTTCCAATGAGCAGTTCTTC. Its protein is CASRPGLAFSNEQFF.

This clone was recorded once. The gene calls are TRBV29-1 and TRBJ2-5; no clear D gene. The CDR3 consists of 12 residues. Germline CDR1 and CDR2: SQVTM and ANQGSEA. V dropped 4 bases and J dropped 2 bases, with 8 bases sitting between them. Here the CDR3 DNA reads TGCAGCGTTGTTAGGGCACAAGAGACCCAGTACTTC. It is translated as CSVVRAQETQYF.

The rearrangement joins TRBV7-9 to TRBJ1-4, with a weak D call TRBD1 (5 bases). The CDR3 is 16 residues long. Germline V CDR1 and CDR2: SEHNR, FQNEAQ (reference sequence). V lost 1 base and J lost 3, with 12 bases in between. The CDR3 spells CASSLVIGAANEKLFF. The CDR3, as DNA: TGTGCCAGCAGCTTAGTTATAGGGGCAGCTAATGAAAAACTGTTTTTT.

About this clone itself: This sample also contains other DNA sequences that code for the same CDR3. The chain has TRBV19 and TRBJ2-2, with 11 bases fitting TRBD1. The V segment lost 4 bases and the J segment 6 bases; nucleotides outside the gene matches: 1. CDR1 and CDR2 from the germline V gene are LNHDA and SQIVND (reference sequence). The CDR3 spans 14 residues. CDR3 in DNA: TGTGCCAGTAGTACGGGACAGGGGGCCGGGGAGCTGTTTTTT. Protein product: CASSTGQGAGELFF.